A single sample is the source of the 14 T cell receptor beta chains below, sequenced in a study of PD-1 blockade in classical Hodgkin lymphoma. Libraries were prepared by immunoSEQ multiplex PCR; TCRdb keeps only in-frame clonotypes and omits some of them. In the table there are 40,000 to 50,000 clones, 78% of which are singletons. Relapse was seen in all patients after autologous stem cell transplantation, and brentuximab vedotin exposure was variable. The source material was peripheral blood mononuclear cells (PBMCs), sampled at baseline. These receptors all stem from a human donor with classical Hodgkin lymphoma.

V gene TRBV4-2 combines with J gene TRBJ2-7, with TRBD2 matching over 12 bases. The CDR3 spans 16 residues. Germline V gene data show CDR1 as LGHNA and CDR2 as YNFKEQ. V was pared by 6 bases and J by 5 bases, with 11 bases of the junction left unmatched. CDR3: CASSFLAGGQRDEQYF. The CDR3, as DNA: TGTGCCAGCAGTTTCCTAGCGGGGGGGCAACGGGACGAGCAGTACTTC.

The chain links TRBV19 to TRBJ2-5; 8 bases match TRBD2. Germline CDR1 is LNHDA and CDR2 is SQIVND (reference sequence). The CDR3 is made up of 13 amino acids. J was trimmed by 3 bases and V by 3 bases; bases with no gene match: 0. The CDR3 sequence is CASSIGREETQYF. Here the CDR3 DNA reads TGTGCCAGTAGTATCGGGAGGGAAGAGACCCAGTACTTC.

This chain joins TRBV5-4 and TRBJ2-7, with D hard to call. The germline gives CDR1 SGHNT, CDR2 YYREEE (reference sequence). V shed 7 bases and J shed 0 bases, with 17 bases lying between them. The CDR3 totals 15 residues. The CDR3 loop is CASGDGGSLSYEQYF. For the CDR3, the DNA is TGTGCCAGCGGCGACGGTGGAAGCCTCTCCTACGAGCAGTACTTC.

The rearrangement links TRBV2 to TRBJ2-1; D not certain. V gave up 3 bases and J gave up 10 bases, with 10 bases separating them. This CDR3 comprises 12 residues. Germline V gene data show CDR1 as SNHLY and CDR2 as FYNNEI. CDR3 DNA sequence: TGTGCCAGCAGTGACGTCGACGGAGAGCAGTTCTTC. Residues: CASSDVDGEQFF.

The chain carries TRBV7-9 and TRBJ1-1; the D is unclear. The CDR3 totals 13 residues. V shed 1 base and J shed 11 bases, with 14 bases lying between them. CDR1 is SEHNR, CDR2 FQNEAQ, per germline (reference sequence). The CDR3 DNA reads TGTGCCAGCAGCTTAGGATCGACGGGGTCTGCTTTCTTT. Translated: CASSLGSTGSAFF.

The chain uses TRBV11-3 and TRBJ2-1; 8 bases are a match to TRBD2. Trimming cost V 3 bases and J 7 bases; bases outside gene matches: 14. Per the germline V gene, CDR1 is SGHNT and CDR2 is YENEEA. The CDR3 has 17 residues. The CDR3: CASSLNSHESGGNEQFF. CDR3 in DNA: TGTGCCAGCAGCTTGAACAGCCACGAATCGGGGGGGAATGAGCAGTTCTTC. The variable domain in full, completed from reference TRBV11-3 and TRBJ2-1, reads EAGVVQSPRYKIIEKKQPVAFWCNPISGHNTLYWYLQNLGQGPELLIRYENEEAVDDSQLPKDRFSAERLKGVDSTLKIQPAELGDSAVYLCASSLNSHESGGNEQFFGPGTRLTVL.

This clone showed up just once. The CDR3 region is CASSFSRGAASNVLTF. CDR3 nucleotide sequence: TGTGCCAGCAGCTTTTCCCGAGGAGCGGCATCCAACGTCCTGACTTTC. The chain couples TRBV7-9 to TRBJ2-6, with a possible D match to TRBD2 (5 bases). V shed 3 bases and J shed 8 bases, with 17 bases lying between them. The CDR3 is made up of 16 amino acids. Germline V gene sequence: CDR1 SEHNR, CDR2 FQNEAQ (reference sequence). Full variable domain (remainder filled in from reference TRBV7-9 and TRBJ2-6): DTGVSQNPRHKITKRGQNVTFRCDPISEHNRLYWYRQTLGQGPEFLTYFQNEAQLEKSRLLSDRFSAERPKGSFSTLEIQRTEQGDSAMYLCASSFSRGAASNVLTFGAGSRLTVL.

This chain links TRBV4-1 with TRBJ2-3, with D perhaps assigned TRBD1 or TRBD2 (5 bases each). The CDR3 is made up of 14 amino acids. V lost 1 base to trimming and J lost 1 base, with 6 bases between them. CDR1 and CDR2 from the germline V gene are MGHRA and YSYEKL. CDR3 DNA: TGCGCCAGCAGCCAAGCGGGGCGCACAGATACGCAGTATTTT. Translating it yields CASSQAGRTDTQYF.

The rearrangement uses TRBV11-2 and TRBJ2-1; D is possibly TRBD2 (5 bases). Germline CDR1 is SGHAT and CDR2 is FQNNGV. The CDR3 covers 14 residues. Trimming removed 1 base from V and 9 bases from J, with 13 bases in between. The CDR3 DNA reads TGTGCCAGCAGCTTAGGTCGGGAAATTGGTGAGCAGTTCTTC. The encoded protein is CASSLGREIGEQFF.

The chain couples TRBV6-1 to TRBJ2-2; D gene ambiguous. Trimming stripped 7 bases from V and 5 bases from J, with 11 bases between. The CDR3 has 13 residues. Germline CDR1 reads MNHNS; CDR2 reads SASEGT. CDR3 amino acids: CASTLHETGELFF. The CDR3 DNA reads TGTGCCAGCACCCTACACGAGACCGGGGAGCTGTTTTTT.

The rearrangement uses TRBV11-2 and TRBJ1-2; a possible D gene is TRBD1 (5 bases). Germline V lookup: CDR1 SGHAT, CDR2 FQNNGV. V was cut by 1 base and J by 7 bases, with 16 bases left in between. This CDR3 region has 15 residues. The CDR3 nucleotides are TGTGCCAGCAGCTTAGCGGGGCAGGGTGTGAGTGGCTACACCTTC. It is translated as CASSLAGQGVSGYTF.

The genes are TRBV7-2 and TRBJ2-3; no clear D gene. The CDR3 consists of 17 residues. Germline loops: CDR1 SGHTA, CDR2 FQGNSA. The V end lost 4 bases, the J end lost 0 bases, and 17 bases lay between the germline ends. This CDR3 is CASSSFFGVSSTDTQYF. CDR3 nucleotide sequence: TGTGCCAGCAGCTCGTTTTTTGGAGTTTCTAGCACAGATACGCAGTATTTT.

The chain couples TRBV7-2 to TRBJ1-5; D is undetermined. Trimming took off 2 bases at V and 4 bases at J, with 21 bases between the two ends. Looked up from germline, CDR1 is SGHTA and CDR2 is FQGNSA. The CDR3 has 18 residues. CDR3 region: CASSLTNWGRGRNQPQHF. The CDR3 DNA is TGTGCCAGCAGCTTAACTAATTGGGGTCGGGGTCGGAATCAGCCCCAGCATTTT.

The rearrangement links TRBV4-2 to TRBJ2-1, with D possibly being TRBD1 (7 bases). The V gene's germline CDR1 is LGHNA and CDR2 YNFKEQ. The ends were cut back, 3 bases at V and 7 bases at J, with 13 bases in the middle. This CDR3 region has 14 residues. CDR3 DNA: TGTGCCAGCAGCCACAGGGGGGTCGGGAATGAGCAGTTCTTC. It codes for CASSHRGVGNEQFF.